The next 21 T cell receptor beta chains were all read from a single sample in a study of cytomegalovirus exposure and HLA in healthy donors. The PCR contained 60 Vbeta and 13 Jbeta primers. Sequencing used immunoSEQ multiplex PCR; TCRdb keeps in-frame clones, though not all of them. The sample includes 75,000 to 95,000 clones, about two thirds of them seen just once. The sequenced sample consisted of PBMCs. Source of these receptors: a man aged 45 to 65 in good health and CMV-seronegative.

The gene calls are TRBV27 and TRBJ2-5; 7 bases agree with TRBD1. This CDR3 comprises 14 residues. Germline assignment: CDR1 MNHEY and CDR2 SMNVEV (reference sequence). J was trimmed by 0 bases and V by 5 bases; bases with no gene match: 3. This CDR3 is CASSPRGYQETQYF. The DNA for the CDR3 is TGTGCCAGCAGTCCCAGGGGGTACCAAGAGACCCAGTACTTC.

The CDR3 loop is CASSEQSETQYF. In DNA, the CDR3 is TGTGCCAGCAGTGAACAGTCAGAGACCCAGTACTTC. The V gene is TRBV25-1, the J gene TRBJ2-5, with D uncertain. Germline-derived CDR1 and CDR2 are MGHDK and SYGVNS. V was shortened by 2 bases and J by 4 bases, with 5 bases between the two germline ends. The CDR3 contains 12 residues.

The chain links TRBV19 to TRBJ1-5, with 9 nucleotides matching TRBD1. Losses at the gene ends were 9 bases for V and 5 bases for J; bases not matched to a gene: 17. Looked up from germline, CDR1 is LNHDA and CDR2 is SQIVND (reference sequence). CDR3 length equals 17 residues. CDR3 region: CASKSSPRTGEYQPQHF. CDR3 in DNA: TGTGCCAGCAAGTCAAGTCCCAGGACAGGGGAGTATCAGCCCCAGCATTTT.

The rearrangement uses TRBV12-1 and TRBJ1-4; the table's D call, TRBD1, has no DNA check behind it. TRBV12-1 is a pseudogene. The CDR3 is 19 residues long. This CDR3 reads CASSLAPRDRGVTNEKLFF. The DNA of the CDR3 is TGTGCCAGCAGCTTAGCCCCCCGGGACAGGGGGGTAACTAATGAAAAACTGTTTTTT.

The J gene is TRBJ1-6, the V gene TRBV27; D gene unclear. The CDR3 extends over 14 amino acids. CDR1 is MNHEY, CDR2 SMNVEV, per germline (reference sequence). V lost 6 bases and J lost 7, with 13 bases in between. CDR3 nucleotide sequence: TGTGCCAGCAGCCCGGGGTGGCAGAATTCACCCCTCCACTTT. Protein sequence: CASSPGWQNSPLHF.

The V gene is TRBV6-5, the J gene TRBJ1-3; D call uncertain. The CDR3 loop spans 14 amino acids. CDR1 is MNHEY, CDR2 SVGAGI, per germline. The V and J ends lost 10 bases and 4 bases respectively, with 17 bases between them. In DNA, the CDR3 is TGTGCCACCTCAAGAGGGATAAGCGGAAACACCATATATTTT. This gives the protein CATSRGISGNTIYF.

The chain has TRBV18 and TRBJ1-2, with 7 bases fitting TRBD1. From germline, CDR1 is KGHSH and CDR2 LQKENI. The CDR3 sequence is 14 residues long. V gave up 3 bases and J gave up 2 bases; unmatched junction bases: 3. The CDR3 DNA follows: TGTGCCAGCTCACCCTCACAGGGGAACTATGGCTACACCTTC. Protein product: CASSPSQGNYGYTF.

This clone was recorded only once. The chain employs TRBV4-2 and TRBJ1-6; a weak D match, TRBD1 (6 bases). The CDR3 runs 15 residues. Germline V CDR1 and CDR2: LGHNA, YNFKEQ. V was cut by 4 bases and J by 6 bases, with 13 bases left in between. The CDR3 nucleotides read TGTGCCAGCAGCCGGGGGGGGCAGGGTAATTCACCCCTCCACTTT. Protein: CASSRGGQGNSPLHF.

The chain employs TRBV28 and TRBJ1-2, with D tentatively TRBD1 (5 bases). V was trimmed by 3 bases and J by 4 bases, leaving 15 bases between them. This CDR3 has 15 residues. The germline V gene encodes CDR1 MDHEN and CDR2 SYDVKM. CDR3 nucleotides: TGTGCCAGCAGTTTGCGGCAGGGTGTAGTCTATGGCTACACCTTC. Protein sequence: CASSLRQGVVYGYTF.

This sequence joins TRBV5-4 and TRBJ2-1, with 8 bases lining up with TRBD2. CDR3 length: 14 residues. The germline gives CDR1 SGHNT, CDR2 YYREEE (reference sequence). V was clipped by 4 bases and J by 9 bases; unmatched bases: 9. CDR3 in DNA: TGTGCCAGCAGCCAGCCGGGACTAGTATTTGAGCAGTTCTTC. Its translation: CASSQPGLVFEQFF.

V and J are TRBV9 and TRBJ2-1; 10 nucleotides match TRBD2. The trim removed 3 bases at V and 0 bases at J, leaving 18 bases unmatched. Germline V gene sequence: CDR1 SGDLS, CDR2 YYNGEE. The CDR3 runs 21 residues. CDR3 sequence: CASSAPRRSGGPPSSYNEQFF. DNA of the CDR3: TGTGCCAGCAGCGCCCCGCGGCGTAGCGGGGGGCCCCCAAGCTCCTACAATGAGCAGTTCTTC.

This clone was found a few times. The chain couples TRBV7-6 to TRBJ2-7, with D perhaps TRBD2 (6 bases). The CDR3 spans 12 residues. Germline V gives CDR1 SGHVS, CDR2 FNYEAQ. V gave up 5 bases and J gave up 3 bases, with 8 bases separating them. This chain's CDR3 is CASSRGNYEQYF. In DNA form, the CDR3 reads TGTGCCAGCAGCCGCGGGAACTACGAGCAGTACTTC.

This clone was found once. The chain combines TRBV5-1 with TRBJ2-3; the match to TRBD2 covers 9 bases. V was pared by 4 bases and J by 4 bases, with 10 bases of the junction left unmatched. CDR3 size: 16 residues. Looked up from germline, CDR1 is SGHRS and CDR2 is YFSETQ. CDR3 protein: CASSVLGLALPDTQYF. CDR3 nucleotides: TGCGCCAGCAGCGTTCTGGGACTAGCTCTCCCAGATACGCAGTATTTT.

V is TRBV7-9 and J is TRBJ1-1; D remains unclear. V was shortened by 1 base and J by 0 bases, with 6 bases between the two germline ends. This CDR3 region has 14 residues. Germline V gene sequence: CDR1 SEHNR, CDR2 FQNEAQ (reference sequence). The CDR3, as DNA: TGTGCCAGCAGCTTAGTCAGTATGAACACTGAAGCTTTCTTT. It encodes CASSLVSMNTEAFF. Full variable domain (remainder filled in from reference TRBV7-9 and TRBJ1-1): DTGVSQNPRHKITKRGQNVTFRCDPISEHNRLYWYRQTLGQGPEFLTYFQNEAQLEKSRLLSDRFSAERPKGSFSTLEIQRTEQGDSAMYLCASSLVSMNTEAFFGQGTRLTVV.

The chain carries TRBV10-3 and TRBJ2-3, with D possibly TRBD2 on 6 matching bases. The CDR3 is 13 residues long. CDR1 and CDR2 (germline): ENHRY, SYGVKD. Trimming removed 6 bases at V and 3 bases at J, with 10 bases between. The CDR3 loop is CAISLGLTDTQYF. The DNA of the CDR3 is TGTGCCATCAGCTTGGGACTGACAGATACGCAGTATTTT.

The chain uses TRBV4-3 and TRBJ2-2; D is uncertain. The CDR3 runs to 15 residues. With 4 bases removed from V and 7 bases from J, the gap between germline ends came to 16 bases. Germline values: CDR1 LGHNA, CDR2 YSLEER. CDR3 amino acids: CASSLAAGGSGELFF. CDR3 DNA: TGCGCCAGCAGCCTTGCTGCTGGTGGTAGCGGGGAGCTGTTTTTT.

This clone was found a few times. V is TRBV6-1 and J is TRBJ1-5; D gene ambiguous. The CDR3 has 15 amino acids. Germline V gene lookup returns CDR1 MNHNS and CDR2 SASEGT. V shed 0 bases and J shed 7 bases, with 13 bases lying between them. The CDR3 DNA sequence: TGTGCCAGCAGTGAAGCACCCGGGGATTGGCAGCCCCAGCATTTT. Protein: CASSEAPGDWQPQHF.

CDR3 region: CASSVRSKSGDTQYF. The CDR3 DNA is TGTGCCAGCAGCGTACGAAGTAAGTCGGGTGATACGCAGTATTTT. The chain links TRBV9 to TRBJ2-3, with D uncertain. Germline V lookup: CDR1 SGDLS, CDR2 YYNGEE. Trimming removed 1 base from V and 6 bases from J, with 15 bases in between. The CDR3 has 15 residues.

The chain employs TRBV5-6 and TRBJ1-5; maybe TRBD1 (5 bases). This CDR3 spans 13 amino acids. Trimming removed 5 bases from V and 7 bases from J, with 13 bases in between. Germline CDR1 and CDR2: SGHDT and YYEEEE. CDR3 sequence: CASSPKGRQPQHF. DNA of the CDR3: TGTGCCAGCAGTCCTAAGGGGCGGCAGCCCCAGCATTTT.

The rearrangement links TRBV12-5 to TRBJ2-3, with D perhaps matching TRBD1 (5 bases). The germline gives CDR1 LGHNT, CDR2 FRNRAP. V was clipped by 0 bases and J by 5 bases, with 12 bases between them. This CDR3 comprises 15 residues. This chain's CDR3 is CASGLVQGLGDTQYF. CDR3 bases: TGTGCTAGTGGTTTGGTCCAGGGCCTAGGAGATACGCAGTATTTT.

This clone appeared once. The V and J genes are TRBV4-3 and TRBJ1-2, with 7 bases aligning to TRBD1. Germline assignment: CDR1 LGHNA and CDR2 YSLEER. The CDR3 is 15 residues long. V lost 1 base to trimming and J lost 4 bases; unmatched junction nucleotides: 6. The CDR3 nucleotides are TGCGCCAGCAGCCAAGCGGCAGGGGGGTCCTATGGCTACACCTTC. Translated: CASSQAAGGSYGYTF.